The 26 T cell receptor beta chains in this list originate from one sample, sequenced in a study of shared clonotypes between healthy human individuals (dated by TCRdb to 2020 to 2022). The library was built by means of the immunoSEQ multiplex PCR assay. TCRdb carries this immuneACCESS record with in-frame sequences only. Its versions omit some clonotypes, under half of them owing to an unresolved V gene in the studies checked, with the rest unexplained. Within this sample are approximately 2.3 million clones, with approximately 93% of them counted one time only. The top ten hold about 0.39% of the sample. Sequenced: naive CD4+ T cells from PBMCs. In light of the paper, this sample's cell subset or site label describes: CD45RA+ positively selected. These receptors were taken from a man between 18 and 29 years old in good health. Some clones in this sample may be carry-over from other donors' samples.

The V gene is TRBV5-1, the J gene TRBJ1-1; 9 bases match TRBD1. J gave up 1 base and V 0 bases, and 16 bases lay outside the gene matches. The CDR3 consists of 20 residues. Germline V CDR1 and CDR2: SGHRS, YFSETQ. This CDR3 is CASSLEAGDRASLWNTEAFF. CDR3 coding DNA: TGCGCCAGCAGCTTGGAAGCGGGGGACAGGGCGAGCTTATGGAACACTGAAGCTTTCTTT.

This clone was recorded only once. The V call is TRBV15, the J call TRBJ2-5; TRBD1 or TRBD2 may be the D gene (5 bases each). Germline values: CDR1 LNHNV, CDR2 YYDKDF (reference sequence). V shed 5 bases and J shed 5 bases, with 12 bases lying between them. The CDR3 extends over 13 amino acids. The CDR3 region is CATSPRDGETQYF. In nucleotides, the CDR3 is TGTGCCACCAGCCCCCGGGACGGGGAGACCCAGTACTTC.

This chain uses TRBV11-2 with TRBJ2-1, with 9 bases lining up with TRBD2. This CDR3 contains 17 residues. CDR1 SGHAT and CDR2 FQNNGV come from the germline V gene. The V gene end was trimmed by 2 bases and the J gene end by 3 bases; junction bases not matched to a gene: 8. The CDR3 DNA reads as TGTGCCAGCAGCTTAAGGCTAGCGGGGACTCTCTACAATGAGCAGTTCTTC. It specifies CASSLRLAGTLYNEQFF. Using reference TRBV11-2 and TRBJ2-1 for the parts outside the CDR3, the full variable domain is EAGVAQSPRYKIIEKRQSVAFWCNPISGHATLYWYQQILGQGPKLLIQFQNNGVVDDSQLPKDRFSAERLKGVDSTLKIQPAKLEDSAVYLCASSLRLAGTLYNEQFFGPGTRLTVL.

A note on this clone: This sample also contains other DNA sequences that code for the same CDR3. The chain joins TRBV18 to TRBJ1-2; D perhaps matches TRBD1 (5 bases). The CDR3 runs 13 residues. Trimming left V 3 bases short and J 4 bases short, with 9 bases between. Germline CDR1 reads KGHSH; CDR2 reads LQKENI. CDR3 residues: CASSPGTGYGYTF. The CDR3 DNA reads TGTGCCAGCTCACCTGGGACGGGCTATGGCTACACCTTC. Complete variable domain (other parts from reference TRBV18 and TRBJ1-2): NAGVMQNPRHLVRRRGQEARLRCSPMKGHSHVYWYRQLPEEGLKFMVYLQKENIIDESGMPKERFSAEFPKEGPSILRIQQVVRGDSAAYFCASSPGTGYGYTFGSGTRLTVV.

Points on this clone: Other DNA sequences in this specimen translate into the identical CDR3. For the CDR3, the DNA is TGTGCCAGCAGTCCTGGGGAGACCCAGTACTTC. Translating gives CASSPGETQYF. The chain combines TRBV28 with TRBJ2-5; D gene unclear. Between the trimmed V and J ends, which lost 5 bases and 5 bases, there was a span of 6 bases. The CDR3 has 11 residues. Looked up from germline, CDR1 is MDHEN and CDR2 is SYDVKM.

The V and J genes are TRBV28 and TRBJ1-4, with D hard to call. The CDR3 consists of 13 residues. In germline, CDR1 is MDHEN, CDR2 SYDVKM. Trimming removed 8 bases at V and 7 bases at J, with 14 bases between. CDR3 nucleotide sequence: TGTGCCAGCTCGGCGGTTCTGGGTGAAAAACTGTTTTTT. It codes for CASSAVLGEKLFF.

This rearrangement joins TRBV6-1 to TRBJ2-3, with a possible D match to TRBD1 (6 bases). Germline V CDR1 and CDR2: MNHNS, SASEGT. Trimming pared 1 base from V and 1 base from J, leaving 18 bases between. The CDR3 is 18 residues long. CDR3 sequence reads: CASSEEFGWGQGTDTQYF. The CDR3 DNA follows: TGTGCCAGCAGTGAAGAGTTCGGTTGGGGGCAGGGCACAGATACGCAGTATTTT.

V usage is TRBV6-5 and J usage is TRBJ2-7; 7 bases map to TRBD1. CDR1 is MNHEY and CDR2 is SVGAGI in the germline V gene. There are 14 residues in the CDR3. The V gene end was trimmed by 2 bases and the J gene end by 7 bases; junction bases not matched to a gene: 8. This CDR3 reads CASSYDRVLREQYF. The CDR3 DNA follows: TGTGCCAGCAGTTACGACAGGGTGTTGAGGGAGCAGTACTTC.

The V and J genes are TRBV6-1 and TRBJ1-1; D call uncertain. The germline V gene has CDR1 MNHNS and CDR2 SASEGT. V was cut by 3 bases and J by 1 base, with 6 bases left in between. CDR3 length: 13 amino acids. The CDR3 sequence is CASSDSPNTEAFF. CDR3 nucleotides: TGTGCCAGCAGTGACAGTCCGAACACTGAAGCTTTCTTT.

V gene TRBV29-1 combines with J gene TRBJ2-7, with D perhaps TRBD1 (6 bases). V was pared by 4 bases and J by 5 bases, with 18 bases between. This CDR3 has 14 amino acids. CDR1 and CDR2 (germline): SQVTM, ANQGSEA. DNA of the CDR3: TGCAGCGTTGGATTGGGGGCGCTTCCTGACGAGCAGTACTTC. Translated: CSVGLGALPDEQYF.

This clone appeared once. The chain has TRBV9 and TRBJ2-7; 12 nucleotides match TRBD2. V was pared by 4 bases and J by 1 base, with 6 bases of the junction left unmatched. The CDR3 extends over 16 amino acids. CDR1 SGDLS and CDR2 YYNGEE come from the germline V gene. The CDR3 region is CASSRGTSGRSYEQYF. CDR3 nucleotide sequence: TGTGCCAGCAGCCGGGGTACTAGCGGGAGGTCCTACGAGCAGTACTTC.

This clone was observed once. The rearrangement joins TRBV19 to TRBJ2-2; 12 positions match TRBD2. This CDR3 has 15 residues. V lost 6 bases to trimming and J lost 7 bases; unmatched junction nucleotides: 6. Germline V gene lookup returns CDR1 LNHDA and CDR2 SQIVND (reference sequence). CDR3 coding DNA: TGTGCCAGTAGCCCACTAGCGGGAGGTAGCGGGGAGCTGTTTTTT. Encoded protein: CASSPLAGGSGELFF.

V gene TRBV2 combines with J gene TRBJ2-1; 11 bases align to TRBD2. From germline, CDR1 is SNHLY and CDR2 FYNNEI. The CDR3 spans 15 residues. J lost 9 bases, V lost 1 base, and 5 bases had no gene match. The CDR3 sequence: CASSEETSGITEQFF. The CDR3 coding sequence is TGTGCCAGCAGTGAAGAGACTAGCGGGATTACTGAGCAGTTCTTC. Full variable domain (outside the CDR3, taken from reference TRBV2 and TRBJ2-1): EPEVTQTPSHQVTQMGQEVILRCVPISNHLYFYWYRQILGQKVEFLVSFYNNEISEKSEIFDDQFSVERPDGSNFTLKIRSTKLEDSAMYFCASSEETSGITEQFFGPGTRLTVL.

V gene TRBV7-8 combines with J gene TRBJ2-1; 10 bases are shared with TRBD2. Germline CDR1 SGHVS, CDR2 FQNEAQ. The junction had 3 bases not matched to a gene; V was cut back by 0 bases and J by 7 bases. The CDR3 is made up of 15 amino acids. In DNA form, the CDR3 reads TGTGCCAGCAGCTTAGCGCTAGCGGGAGTGAATGAGCAGTTCTTC. Protein product: CASSLALAGVNEQFF.

The rearrangement uses TRBV5-1 and TRBJ2-7; D possibly uses TRBD1 or TRBD2 (5 bases each). The CDR3 totals 15 residues. In germline, CDR1 is SGHRS, CDR2 YFSETQ. V was cut by 4 bases and J by 5 bases, with 19 bases left in between. CDR3 bases: TGCGCCAGCAGCCCAAAAGCCGGGACCCCCCACGAGCAGTACTTC. Translating gives CASSPKAGTPHEQYF.

CDR3 nucleotide sequence: TGCGCCAGCAGCCAAGATCCTCAGGTACCAGAGACCCAGTACTTC. This translates into CASSQDPQVPETQYF. This sequence joins TRBV4-3 and TRBJ2-5; D remains ambiguous. The CDR3 spans 15 residues. V lost 0 bases, J lost 4 bases, and 12 bases lay in between. Germline-derived CDR1 and CDR2 are LGHNA and YSLEER.

The chain joins TRBV10-3 to TRBJ2-1, with 14 positions matching TRBD2. V gave up 2 bases and J gave up 7 bases; unmatched junction bases: 1. The CDR3 spans 15 residues. Germline V gene data show CDR1 as ENHRY and CDR2 as SYGVKD. CDR3 coding DNA: TGTGCCATCAGTGAGGGACTAGCGGGAGGTAATGAGCAGTTCTTC. This codes for CAISEGLAGGNEQFF.

V and J are TRBV28 and TRBJ2-7; 8 bases agree with TRBD1. V trimming: 6 bases; J trimming: 12 bases; junction bases outside the gene matches: 10. Per germline, CDR1 MDHEN and CDR2 SYDVKM. This CDR3 has 12 residues. As DNA, the CDR3 is TGTGCCAGCAGCCCCGGGACAGGTCGCAGGTACTTC. Amino acid sequence: CASSPGTGRRYF.

This clone was observed once. Other DNA sequences in this specimen translate into the identical CDR3. The chain couples TRBV28 to TRBJ1-4; no clear D gene. The germline CDR1 and CDR2 sequences are MDHEN and SYDVKM. Trimming stripped 6 bases from V and 5 bases from J, with 7 bases between. This CDR3 is built from 12 residues. The CDR3 loop is CASSLGNEKLFF. CDR3 DNA: TGTGCCAGCAGCCTTGGAAATGAAAAACTGTTTTTT.

This rearrangement joins TRBV4-3 to TRBJ1-1, with D unresolved. Germline-derived CDR1 and CDR2 are LGHNA and YSLEER. V gave up 4 bases and J gave up 0 bases, with 6 bases separating them. The CDR3 sequence is 13 residues long. CDR3: CASSPYLNTEAFF. CDR3 sequence (DNA): TGCGCCAGCAGCCCCTACCTGAACACTGAAGCTTTCTTT.

The chain recombines TRBV5-4 with TRBJ2-7; 7 bases are a match to TRBD2. The CDR3 is 14 residues long. V gave up 2 bases and J gave up 0 bases; unmatched junction bases: 2. Per the germline V gene, CDR1 is SGHNT and CDR2 is YYREEE (reference sequence). The CDR3, as DNA: TGTGCCAGCAGCTTCGCGGGAGTCTCCTACGAGCAGTACTTC. This translates into CASSFAGVSYEQYF.

The rearrangement joins TRBV7-9 to TRBJ1-2; D ambiguous. Deletions cut 5 bases from V and 4 bases from J, with 14 bases between. Germline-derived CDR1 and CDR2 are SEHNR and FQNEAQ (reference sequence). The CDR3 sequence is 14 residues long. In nucleotides, the CDR3 is TGTGCCAGCAGCGGCGTTGGAGGGCCCTATGGCTACACCTTC. Residues: CASSGVGGPYGYTF.

The V gene is TRBV7-9, the J gene TRBJ1-1; no definite D call. Germline V lookup: CDR1 SEHNR, CDR2 FQNEAQ (reference sequence). The V and J ends lost 6 bases and 2 bases respectively, with 10 bases between them. The CDR3 contains 13 residues. CDR3 residues: CASSSALNTEAFF. DNA of the CDR3: TGTGCCAGCAGTTCAGCGCTAAACACTGAAGCTTTCTTT.

The rearrangement uses TRBV6-5 and TRBJ2-7, with 7 bases that match TRBD1. Trimming took 6 bases from V and 0 from J; bases not matched to a gene: 5. The CDR3 covers 14 residues. Germline V CDR1 and CDR2: MNHEY, SVGAGI. CDR3 coding DNA: TGTGCCAGCAGCACAGGGGTCGCCTCCTACGAGCAGTACTTC. The encoded protein is CASSTGVASYEQYF.

The chain is built from TRBV5-1 and TRBJ2-1, with D perhaps assigned TRBD1 or TRBD2 (5 bases each). The V end was cut by 0 bases, the J end by 0 bases, with 28 bases between. The CDR3 consists of 22 residues. Germline CDR1 and CDR2: SGHRS and YFSETQ. CDR3 loop: CASSLAPPGPAIAPSSYNEQFF. The CDR3 DNA follows: TGCGCCAGCAGCTTGGCTCCGCCGGGACCCGCAATAGCCCCTAGCTCCTACAATGAGCAGTTCTTC.

The CDR3, as DNA: TGTGCCAGCAGCGTAGACGCCACCCCCTACGAGCAGTACTTC. It encodes CASSVDATPYEQYF. The V call is TRBV9, the J call TRBJ2-7; D uncertain. The CDR3 is 14 residues long. V was clipped by 0 bases and J by 2 bases, with 9 bases between them. Germline V CDR1 and CDR2: SGDLS, YYNGEE.